The rows below give T cell receptor beta chains drawn from one sample of a study of blood T cells in healthy people across ages. A single record per CDR3 protein comes from TCRdb applying MiXCR to the 5' RACE reads. The table shows 790,000 or so distinct CDR3 sequences, with roughly three fifths occurring only once. The sequenced sample consisted of blood. The receptor set was obtained from a man aged 40-49 years in good health. CDR3s include the opening cysteine and the closing phenylalanine or tryptophan. A D gene is named only where the DNA matches it firmly. Clone size is given for some rows only: seen once, a few or many times, or a class if the clone is expanded.

clone size	J gene	V gene	D gene	CDR3 protein	CDR3 DNA
many	TRBJ2-1	TRBV20-1	TRBD2	CSARGPLAVNEQFF	TGCAGTGCTAGAGGACCCCTAGCGGTAAATGAGCAGTTCTTC
NA	TRBJ1-2	TRBV20-1	NA	CSALAGPTNYGYTF	TGCAGCGCCTTGGCGGGGCCCACTAACTATGGCTACACCTTC
many	TRBJ2-6	TRBV6-2/TRBV6-3	NA	CASRRFSGANVLTF	TGTGCCAGCCGTCGGTTCTCTGGGGCCAACGTCCTGACTTTC
NA	TRBJ1-5	TRBV5-5	NA	CASSLSPRGGGQPQHF	TGTGCCAGCAGCTTGTCGCCTAGGGGAGGGGGTCAGCCCCAGCATTTT
NA	TRBJ2-7	TRBV21-1	NA	CASSKGGQRREAYEQYF	TGTGCCAGCAGCAAAGGAGGACAACGAAGGGAAGCCTACGAGCAGTACTTC
NA	TRBJ2-7	TRBV11-3	NA	CASSPVRGSYEQYF	TGTGCCAGCAGCCCCGTGAGGGGTTCCTACGAGCAGTACTTC
NA	TRBJ2-1	TRBV3-1	TRBD2	CASSQGLALSSYNEQFF	TGTGCCAGCAGCCAAGGACTAGCGTTGAGCTCCTACAATGAGCAGTTCTTC
NA	TRBJ1-1	TRBV7-6	NA	CASSSTGTLANTEAFF	TGTGCCAGCAGCTCCACAGGGACGCTGGCGAACACTGAAGCTTTCTTT
few	TRBJ2-1	TRBV6-2/TRBV6-3	TRBD2	CASSTPPIAGSYNEQFF	TGTGCCAGCAGTACTCCTCCTATAGCGGGGTCTTACAATGAGCAGTTCTTC
NA	TRBJ2-1	TRBV7-2	NA	CASSLNGGLDEQFF	TGTGCCAGCAGCTTAAATGGGGGCCTGGATGAGCAGTTCTTC
NA	TRBJ2-7	TRBV6-6	NA	CASRNSSYNEQYF	TGTGCCAGCAGAAACAGTTCCTACAATGAGCAGTACTTC
few	TRBJ2-3	TRBV27	TRBD2	CASSFLAATTDTQYF	TGTGCCAGCAGTTTTCTAGCGGCAACCACAGATACGCAGTATTTT
NA	TRBJ2-5	TRBV7-2	TRBD1	CASSRTGKETQYF	TGTGCCAGCAGCCGGACAGGGAAAGAGACCCAGTACTTC
few	TRBJ2-1	TRBV6-5	TRBD2	CASSAGTSGFHEQFF	TGTGCCAGCAGTGCCGGGACTAGCGGATTCCATGAGCAGTTCTTC
NA	TRBJ2-7	TRBV20-1	NA	CSAGGDRVVSGFYEQYF	TGCAGTGCCGGGGGGGACAGGGTAGTTTCTGGGTTCTACGAGCAGTACTTC
NA	TRBJ2-1	TRBV11-2	TRBD2	CASSSTSGGEGEQFF	TGTGCCAGCAGCTCGACTAGCGGGGGAGAGGGGGAGCAGTTCTTC
NA	TRBJ2-1	TRBV7-2	NA	CASSRDVSDEQFF	TGTGCCAGCAGCCGGGATGTATCCGATGAGCAGTTCTTC
NA	TRBJ2-7	TRBV7-2	TRBD1	CASSLLWQGDYEQYF	TGTGCTAGCAGCTTATTATGGCAGGGGGACTACGAGCAGTACTTC
few	TRBJ2-1	TRBV4-2	TRBD2	CASSQEASGFNNEQFF	TGTGCCAGCAGCCAAGAGGCTAGCGGGTTTAACAATGAGCAGTTCTTC
NA	TRBJ1-5	TRBV7-6	NA	CSSSIGTNSNQPQHF	TGTTCCAGCAGCATTGGGACGAATAGCAATCAGCCCCAGCATTTT
NA	TRBJ2-7	TRBV7-9	NA	CASSQGRRADTPYEQYF	TGTGCCAGCAGCCAAGGTAGAAGGGCAGACACTCCCTACGAGCAGTACTTC
NA	TRBJ1-4	TRBV25-1	NA	CASSGAGPLRGEKLFF	TGTGCCAGCAGTGGGGCCGGTCCCCTCCGTGGTGAAAAACTGTTTTTT
NA	TRBJ1-1	TRBV2	NA	CASSERPSTEAFF	TGTGCCAGCAGTGAAAGGCCGAGCACTGAAGCTTTCTTT
NA	TRBJ2-7	TRBV9	NA	CASSVEPGSPYF	TGTGCCAGCAGCGTAGAACCAGGATCCCCGTACTTC
NA	TRBJ2-1	TRBV7-2	NA	CASSVRGEQFF	TGTGCCAGCAGCGTAAGGGGGGAGCAGTTCTTC
NA	TRBJ2-7	TRBV3-1	NA	CASSHSRMSYEQYF	TGTGCCAGCAGCCATAGCAGGATGTCCTACGAGCAGTACTTC
NA	TRBJ2-7	TRBV10-2	NA	CASTETGRSSYEQYF	TGCGCCAGCACCGAAACAGGGAGGAGCTCCTACGAGCAGTACTTC
NA	TRBJ2-5	TRBV13	TRBD2	CASSSRTSQGETQYF	TGTGCCAGCAGCTCACGGACTAGTCAGGGCGAGACCCAGTACTTC
NA	TRBJ2-3	TRBV7-2	TRBD2	CASSPENGGSQYF	TGTGCCAGCAGCCCCGAGAACGGGGGGTCGCAGTATTTT
few	TRBJ1-1	TRBV4-1	NA	CASSQDRGRNTEAFF	TGCGCCAGCAGCCAAGATCGCGGCAGGAACACTGAAGCTTTCTTT
once	TRBJ2-2	TRBV6-4	NA	CASSEKQANTGELFF	TGTGCCAGCAGTGAAAAACAGGCGAACACCGGGGAGCTGTTTTTT
few	TRBJ2-5	TRBV7-3	TRBD2	CASSPRTSGNQETQYF	TGTGCCAGCAGCCCCCGGACTAGCGGGAACCAAGAGACCCAGTACTTC
few	TRBJ2-5	TRBV7-7	NA	CASSPDGQETQYF	TGTGCCAGCAGCCCGGACGGACAAGAGACCCAGTACTTC
NA	TRBJ1-1	TRBV3-1	NA	CASRQGGTEAFF	TGTGCCAGCCGGCAGGGTGGCACTGAAGCTTTCTTT
NA	TRBJ2-5	TRBV19	TRBD2	CASSITGGSPGETQYF	TGTGCCAGTAGTATTACGGGAGGTTCCCCCGGTGAGACCCAGTACTTC
few	TRBJ2-3	TRBV28	TRBD1	CASGTGGWDTQYF	TGTGCCAGCGGGACAGGGGGATGGGATACGCAGTATTTT
NA	TRBJ1-3	TRBV27	TRBD1	CASLYPGGQSTLNSGNTIYF	TGTGCCAGTCTATACCCTGGGGGACAGAGTACCTTAAACTCTGGAAACACCATATATTTT
few	TRBJ2-3	TRBV20-1	TRBD2	CSASGGATDTQYF	TGCAGTGCTAGCGGGGGGGCGACAGATACGCAGTATTTT
NA	TRBJ1-4	TRBV29-1	NA	CSGATNEKLFF	TGCAGCGGTGCAACTAATGAAAAACTGTTTTTT
NA	TRBJ2-3	TRBV7-7	NA	CASSLGGPATDTQYF	TGTGCTAGCAGCTTAGGGGGGCCTGCCACAGATACGCAGTATTTT
few	TRBJ2-5	TRBV25-1	NA	CASMGGTQYF	TGTGCCAGCATGGGTGGGACCCAGTACTTC
NA	TRBJ2-7	TRBV10-3	NA	CAISESTTGTYEQYF	TGTGCCATCAGTGAGTCGACCACAGGGACCTACGAGCAGTACTTC
NA	TRBJ2-5	TRBV20-1	TRBD2	CSAQDVSTSGGASGEQYF	TGCAGTGCTCAAGACGTATCGACTAGCGGGGGGGCCTCGGGAGAGCAGTACTTC
NA	TRBJ2-5	TRBV2	NA	CASREAGREQYF	TGTGCCAGCAGAGAAGCGGGTCGTGAGCAGTACTTC
NA	TRBJ2-5	TRBV10-3	NA	CAISPAQETQYF	TGTGCCATCTCCCCCGCCCAAGAGACCCAGTACTTC
NA	TRBJ2-1	TRBV14	NA	CASSAIGSGEQFF	TGTGCCAGCAGCGCCATAGGTAGCGGAGAGCAGTTCTTC
NA	TRBJ2-5	TRBV20-1	TRBD1	CSAPIQGAGEQYF	TGCAGTGCGCCTATCCAGGGGGCTGGGGAGCAGTACTTC
many	TRBJ2-5	TRBV3-1	NA	CASSQGRGETQYF	TGCGCCAGCAGCCAAGGAAGGGGGGAGACCCAGTACTTC
few	TRBJ2-5	TRBV11-3	NA	CASSRGQIQETQYF	TGTGCCAGCAGCCGCGGACAGATTCAAGAGACCCAGTACTTC
NA	TRBJ2-3	TRBV18	NA	CASSPSTLKDTQYF	TGTGCCAGCTCACCATCGACCCTCAAGGATACGCAGTATTTT
NA	TRBJ2-3	TRBV7-6	NA	CAGSQSSGGDGDTQYF	TGTGCCGGCAGCCAATCTAGTGGTGGGGACGGAGATACGCAGTATTTT
NA	TRBJ2-3	TRBV4-1	NA	CASSQDPGLSTDTQYF	TGCGCCAGCAGCCAAGATCCGGGCCTTAGCACAGATACGCAGTATTTT
few	TRBJ1-2	TRBV7-9	TRBD1	CASSLFGRGLLRGNYGYTF	TGTGCCAGCAGCTTATTCGGCAGGGGGCTTCTTCGAGGGAACTATGGCTACACCTTC
few	TRBJ1-2	TRBV12-3/TRBV12-4	NA	CASTPVGIYGYTF	TGTGCCAGCACCCCCGTGGGGATCTATGGCTACACCTTC
NA	TRBJ1-1	TRBV2	TRBD1	CASRDRGIDEAFF	TGTGCCAGCAGAGACAGGGGGATTGATGAAGCTTTCTTT